This TCR beta chain was observed in a study of CDR3 diversity in severe acne. TCRdb fed the PCR reads into MiXCR, producing one record per CDR3 protein. The table lists around 94,000 distinct CDR3 sequences, 51% of them singletons. Trimming removed 1 base from V and 3 bases from J, with 10 bases in between. Germline assignment: CDR1 SGHAT and CDR2 FQNNGV. The CDR3 contains 14 residues. Sequencing input: blood. The receptor's source is a male donor with acne. V gene TRBV11-2 combines with J gene TRBJ2-7; tentative D call: TRBD2 (7 bases). CDR3 region: CASSLAGGVYEQYF. For the CDR3, the DNA is TGTGCCAGCAGCTTAGCGGGGGGCGTCTACGAGCAGTACTTC.